The entry below gives a single T cell receptor (beta chain) sequence along with its context. These data are taken from a study of cytomegalovirus exposure and HLA in healthy donors. TCRdb's copy holds only in-frame clones and misses some; the assay was immunoSEQ multiplex PCR. The sample holds some 99,000 clones, 88% seen once. CDR3 length: 16 amino acids. The specimen sequenced was PBMCs. This clonotype originated in a woman aged 18 to 35 in good health and CMV-seronegative. The V gene is TRBV21-1, the J gene TRBJ1-1; TRBD1 is the table's D call, not checked against the DNA. TRBV21-1 is labeled a pseudogene. This CDR3 reads CASSKGDRGMNTEAFF. The CDR3 DNA sequence: TGTGCCAGCAGCAAAGGGGACAGGGGTATGAACACTGAAGCTTTCTTT.